Shown below are 28 T cell receptor beta chains from a single sample sequenced in a study of OX40 agonist ivuxolimab in advanced cancers. Some clones are missing from TCRdb's copy, which holds only in-frame ones; the method was immunoSEQ multiplex PCR. The sample has 60,000 to 70,000 clones, roughly 88% seen once. Material: CD4+ or CD8+ T cells sorted from blood, obtained in a trial of the OX40 agonist ivuxolimab. The receptors stem from an adult with an advanced solid tumor such as melanoma, head and neck, liver or kidney cancer.

The gene calls are TRBV7-8 and TRBJ2-1; D remains unclear. Trimming left V 7 bases short and J 6 bases short, with 4 bases between. Germline CDR1 SGHVS, CDR2 FQNEAQ. This CDR3 has 10 residues. CDR3 sequence reads: CASKSNEQFF. The CDR3 DNA reads as TGTGCCAGCAAAAGCAATGAGCAGTTCTTC. The variable domain in full, with the rest retrieved from reference TRBV7-8 and TRBJ2-1, is GAGVSQSPRYKVAKRGQDVALRCDPISGHVSLFWYQQALGQGPEFLTYFQNEAQLDKSGLPSDRFFAERPEGSVSTLKIQRTQQEDSAVYLCASKSNEQFFGPGTRLTVL.

This clone was seen just once. The chain has TRBV27 and TRBJ2-7; no reliable D call. V was cut by 5 bases and J by 0 bases, with 11 bases left in between. Germline loops: CDR1 MNHEY, CDR2 SMNVEV (reference sequence). CDR3 size: 14 residues. CDR3 nucleotides: TGTGCCAGCAGTCCGACCTACAGCTCCTACGAGCAGTACTTC. Its translation is CASSPTYSSYEQYF.

The rearrangement joins TRBV25-1 to TRBJ2-5; D is possibly TRBD2 (6 bases). The CDR3 is 14 residues long. V was shortened by 2 bases and J by 1 base, with 8 bases between the two germline ends. The germline V gene encodes CDR1 MGHDK and CDR2 SYGVNS. The CDR3 DNA sequence: TGTGCCAGCAGTGAACTAGCGAGCCAAGAGACCCAGTACTTC. It translates to CASSELASQETQYF.

The chain uses TRBV9 and TRBJ1-2; 7 nucleotides align to TRBD1. This CDR3 spans 18 amino acids. With V trimmed by 3 bases and J by 4 bases, 18 bases remained unmatched. The germline CDR1 and CDR2 sequences are SGDLS and YYNGEE. CDR3 amino acids: CASSAGGPGQSTAYGYTF. CDR3 nucleotide sequence: TGTGCCAGCAGCGCGGGGGGCCCGGGACAGTCAACCGCCTATGGCTACACCTTC.

The chain joins TRBV6-1 to TRBJ2-1; TRBD1 matches at 9 bases. The CDR3 spans 15 residues. Trimming took 1 base from V and 2 from J; bases not matched to a gene: 0. From germline, CDR1 is MNHNS and CDR2 SASEGT. The DNA of the CDR3 is TGTGCCAGCAGTGAAGGGACAGGGGCCTACAATGAGCAGTTCTTC. It encodes CASSEGTGAYNEQFF.

The V gene is TRBV7-8, the J gene TRBJ2-2; the match to TRBD2 covers 11 bases. Germline-derived CDR1 and CDR2 are SGHVS and FQNEAQ. The ends lost 1 base at V and 2 bases at J; junction bases unmatched: 6. The CDR3 loop spans 18 amino acids. CDR3 region: CASSLVAGGPFNTGELFF. Here the CDR3 DNA reads TGTGCCAGCAGCTTAGTAGCGGGAGGGCCTTTTAACACCGGGGAGCTGTTTTTT.

V is TRBV5-1 and J is TRBJ2-5; 8 nucleotides match TRBD2. Germline V CDR1 and CDR2: SGHRS, YFSETQ. CDR3 length equals 13 residues. With V trimmed by 2 bases and J by 4 bases, 1 base remained unmatched. CDR3 nucleotides: TGCGCCAGCAGCTTAGCGGGAGCAGAGACCCAGTACTTC. This sequence encodes CASSLAGAETQYF.

The chain joins TRBV10-3 to TRBJ2-3; tentative D call: TRBD2 (5 bases). Germline CDR1 and CDR2: ENHRY and SYGVKD. The CDR3 loop spans 14 amino acids. V lost 3 bases and J 2 bases, leaving 9 bases between the germline ends. The DNA for the CDR3 is TGTGCCATCAGTGAACCGGGATACACAGATACGCAGTATTTT. This translates into CAISEPGYTDTQYF.

This chain uses TRBV27 with TRBJ2-5; D gene ambiguous. Germline loops: CDR1 MNHEY, CDR2 SMNVEV (reference sequence). The CDR3 runs to 13 residues. Trimming left V 4 bases short and J 4 bases short, with 10 bases between. CDR3 DNA sequence: TGTGCCAGCAGTTGGTCTAGAAGAGAGACCCAGTACTTC. This gives the protein CASSWSRRETQYF.

The rearrangement uses TRBV29-1 and TRBJ1-1; the D is unclear. The germline V gene encodes CDR1 SQVTM and CDR2 ANQGSEA. The CDR3 covers 13 residues. The V and J ends lost 4 bases and 3 bases respectively, with 12 bases between them. The CDR3 sequence: CSVAPQADTEAFF. The CDR3 region has the DNA TGCAGCGTTGCTCCTCAGGCTGACACTGAAGCTTTCTTT.

Only one count was recorded for this clone. The chain recombines TRBV10-3 with TRBJ2-1; TRBD2 matches 14 bases. The germline CDR1 and CDR2 sequences are ENHRY and SYGVKD. The trim removed 3 bases at V and 6 bases at J, leaving 4 bases unmatched. This CDR3 has 16 residues. This CDR3 is CAISELGLAGVNEQFF. The CDR3 DNA is TGTGCCATCAGTGAACTGGGACTAGCGGGAGTCAATGAGCAGTTCTTC.

The chain employs TRBV19 and TRBJ1-4, with a tentative D call TRBD1 (5 bases). V was trimmed by 9 bases and J by 4 bases, leaving 12 bases between them. This CDR3 is 13 amino acids long. Germline V gives CDR1 LNHDA, CDR2 SQIVND (reference sequence). CDR3 protein: CASAGEYNEKLFF. CDR3 coding DNA: TGTGCCAGCGCGGGGGAGTATAATGAAAAACTGTTTTTT. Complete variable domain (other parts from reference TRBV19 and TRBJ1-4): DGGITQSPKYLFRKEGQNVTLSCEQNLNHDAMYWYRQDPGQGLRLIYYSQIVNDFQKGDIAEGYSVSREKKESFPLTVTSAQKNPTAFYLCASAGEYNEKLFFGSGTQLSVL.

The chain combines TRBV6-1 with TRBJ2-1, with D maybe TRBD1 (6 bases). The CDR3 is 14 amino acids. CDR1 and CDR2 from the germline V gene are MNHNS and SASEGT. V shed 5 bases and J shed 8 bases, with 16 bases lying between them. The CDR3 DNA reads as TGTGCCAGCAGTAGAACTAGGGGGAAGGATGAGCAGTTCTTC. Translation gives CASSRTRGKDEQFF.

V and J are TRBV6-5 and TRBJ2-7; D might be TRBD1 or TRBD2, each matching 5 bases. Germline V gives CDR1 MNHEY, CDR2 SVGAGI. V shed 7 bases and J shed 4 bases, with 11 bases lying between them. The CDR3 runs 12 residues. CDR3 protein: CASKGPPYEQYF. CDR3 nucleotides: TGTGCCAGCAAGGGACCCCCGTACGAGCAGTACTTC.

The V and J genes are TRBV7-2 and TRBJ2-3, with TRBD2 identical over 10 bases. Per the germline V gene, CDR1 is SGHTA and CDR2 is FQGNSA. V lost 5 bases and J lost 4; bases outside the gene matches: 6. CDR3 length: 15 amino acids. CDR3 in amino acids: CASSATGTSADTQYF. The CDR3 region has the DNA TGTGCCAGCAGCGCAACCGGGACTAGCGCAGATACGCAGTATTTT.

The rearrangement links TRBV6-6 to TRBJ2-5; tentative D call: TRBD2 (7 bases). Trimming took 6 bases from V and 1 from J, leaving 15 bases between them. Germline-derived CDR1 and CDR2 are MNHNY and SVGAGI (reference sequence). The CDR3 covers 15 residues. CDR3 coding DNA: TGTGCCAGCAGCACCGTAGGGGGGGGCCAAGAGACCCAGTACTTC. This sequence encodes CASSTVGGGQETQYF.

This chain connects TRBV6-5 to TRBJ2-1; tentative D call: TRBD2 (5 bases). Per germline, CDR1 MNHEY and CDR2 SVGAGI. Trimming cost V 4 bases and J 0 bases, with 13 bases left between them. The CDR3 is made up of 16 amino acids. CDR3: CASSSRRITSYNEQFF. The CDR3 coding sequence is TGTGCCAGCAGTTCCAGGAGGATAACCTCCTACAATGAGCAGTTCTTC.

This clone has only a few counts. V is TRBV5-1 and J is TRBJ2-1; 8 nucleotides line up with TRBD1. J was trimmed by 1 base and V by 6 bases; bases with no gene match: 6. CDR1 SGHRS and CDR2 YFSETQ come from the germline V gene. This CDR3 spans 15 amino acids. In DNA form, the CDR3 reads TGCGCCAGCACCGCTACAGGGGGTTCCTACAATGAGCAGTTCTTC. Translated, it gives CASTATGGSYNEQFF.

J is TRBJ1-5 and V is TRBV5-4; no reliable D call. Deletions cut 1 base from V and 0 bases from J, with 8 bases between. CDR1 and CDR2 (germline): SGHNT, YYREEE (reference sequence). The CDR3 sequence is 15 residues long. The CDR3 protein is CASSLRERSNQPQHF. CDR3 nucleotide sequence: TGTGCCAGCAGCTTGAGGGAACGTAGCAATCAGCCCCAGCATTTT.

This clone has just one count. This chain connects TRBV2 to TRBJ1-1; D is perhaps TRBD1 (5 bases). The CDR3 is 13 amino acids. Germline assignment: CDR1 SNHLY and CDR2 FYNNEI. With 6 bases removed from V and 2 bases from J, the gap between germline ends came to 10 bases. DNA for the CDR3: TGTGCCAGCAGCCGGGACCTTAACACTGAAGCTTTCTTT. It specifies CASSRDLNTEAFF.

V is TRBV27 and J is TRBJ1-4, with TRBD1 identical over 12 bases. Germline loops: CDR1 MNHEY, CDR2 SMNVEV (reference sequence). The CDR3 covers 17 residues. With 6 bases clipped from V and 10 bases from J, the junction kept 15 bases outside the gene matches. For the CDR3, the DNA is TGTGCCAGCAGACCTCAACTTTTTGGGACAGGGGGCGTAAAACTGTTTTTT. This gives the protein CASRPQLFGTGGVKLFF.

The chain uses TRBV5-1 and TRBJ2-1; 7 nucleotides match TRBD2. This CDR3 is built from 15 residues. The germline V gene has CDR1 SGHRS and CDR2 YFSETQ. J was trimmed by 5 bases and V by 1 base; bases with no gene match: 6. This chain's CDR3 is CASSLRASGNNEQFF. The CDR3 coding sequence is TGCGCCAGCAGCTTGAGGGCTAGCGGAAACAATGAGCAGTTCTTC.

V and J are TRBV25-1 and TRBJ2-5; 7 nucleotides agree with TRBD1. There are 17 residues in the CDR3. CDR1 MGHDK and CDR2 SYGVNS come from the germline V gene. V lost 4 bases to trimming and J lost 5 bases; unmatched junction nucleotides: 16. The CDR3 region has the DNA TGTGCCAGCAGTGCCCAGAGTGGCCGACAGGGAAGCGAGACCCAGTACTTC. It yields the protein CASSAQSGRQGSETQYF.

This chain links TRBV6-1 with TRBJ1-1; 9 nucleotides line up with TRBD1. The V gene's germline CDR1 is MNHNS and CDR2 SASEGT. The junction had 9 bases not matched to a gene; V was cut back by 4 bases and J by 9 bases. The CDR3 is 14 amino acids. The CDR3 here is CASSVGPTGGKAFF. Here the CDR3 DNA reads TGTGCCAGCAGTGTAGGTCCCACAGGGGGCAAAGCTTTCTTT.

This clone has just one count. Written as DNA, the CDR3 is TGTGCCAGCAGCTTAGGGGCAGGGTCGAACACTGAAGCTTTCTTT. Translating gives CASSLGAGSNTEAFF. The gene calls are TRBV11-3 and TRBJ1-1; a weak D match, TRBD1 (5 bases). The CDR3 has 15 residues. V lost 1 base and J 1 base, leaving 10 bases between the germline ends. From germline, CDR1 is SGHNT and CDR2 YENEEA.

The V and J genes are TRBV18 and TRBJ2-5, with D maybe TRBD1 (6 bases). CDR3 length: 14 residues. Germline lookup yields CDR1 KGHSH and CDR2 LQKENI. V was pared by 3 bases and J by 4 bases, with 12 bases between. The CDR3 DNA is TGTGCCAGCTCACCCCCCAGGGGTGGAGAGACCCAGTACTTC. Translation: CASSPPRGGETQYF. Complete variable domain (other parts from reference TRBV18 and TRBJ2-5): NAGVMQNPRHLVRRRGQEARLRCSPMKGHSHVYWYRQLPEEGLKFMVYLQKENIIDESGMPKERFSAEFPKEGPSILRIQQVVRGDSAAYFCASSPPRGGETQYFGPGTRLLVL.

This clone was picked up one time. J is TRBJ2-1 and V is TRBV20-1; no clear D. The germline CDR1 and CDR2 sequences are DFQATT and SNEGSKA (reference sequence). V lost 7 bases to trimming and J lost 7 bases, with 8 bases between them. This CDR3 spans 10 amino acids. The DNA for the CDR3 is TGCAGTGTAAAGGGTAATGAGCAGTTCTTC. Protein: CSVKGNEQFF.

The rearrangement uses TRBV9 and TRBJ1-4; no firm D call. CDR1 and CDR2 from the germline V gene are SGDLS and YYNGEE. This CDR3 spans 13 amino acids. Trimming removed 7 bases at V and 0 bases at J, with 7 bases between. The CDR3 here is CASADATNEKLFF. CDR3 DNA sequence: TGTGCCAGCGCTGACGCAACTAATGAAAAACTGTTTTTT.